The 14 T cell receptor beta chains listed next were all sequenced from one sample in a study of blood T cell repertoires in COVID-19. TCRdb's copy holds only in-frame clones and misses some; the assay was immunoSEQ multiplex PCR. The sample records about 260,000 clones, 87% being singletons. Material: peripheral blood. The source is a woman between 35 and 50 years old who had recovered from COVID-19.

V usage is TRBV10-3 and J usage is TRBJ2-7; 9 bases agree with TRBD1. The V and J ends lost 3 bases and 4 bases, in that order; junction bases with no gene match: 10. Per the germline V gene, CDR1 is ENHRY and CDR2 is SYGVKD. The CDR3 length is 16 residues. The CDR3 loop is CAISDSQGATAYEQYF. CDR3 in DNA: TGTGCCATCAGTGACTCACAGGGGGCGACAGCTTACGAGCAGTACTTC.

CDR3 region: CASSLGQASYEQYF. CDR3 nucleotides: TGCGCCAGCAGCTTGGGACAGGCCTCCTACGAGCAGTACTTC. The chain combines TRBV5-1 with TRBJ2-7, with D possibly matching TRBD1 (6 bases). This CDR3 spans 14 amino acids. V lost 0 bases, J lost 0 bases, and 7 bases lay in between. Germline CDR1 reads SGHRS; CDR2 reads YFSETQ.

This clone occurred once. The chain is built from TRBV27 and TRBJ2-1; D may be TRBD1 (6 bases). The CDR3 totals 17 residues. Trimming removed 6 bases from V and 5 bases from J, with 23 bases in between. The germline gives CDR1 MNHEY, CDR2 SMNVEV (reference sequence). The CDR3 region has the DNA TGTGCCAGCAGCTCGAACCCCAACAGGGTAGTTAACAATGAGCAGTTCTTC. Protein product: CASSSNPNRVVNNEQFF.

The chain joins TRBV4-3 to TRBJ1-2; no firm D call. Germline values: CDR1 LGHNA, CDR2 YSLEER. The CDR3 extends over 14 amino acids. V gave up 1 base and J gave up 4 bases, with 10 bases separating them. For the CDR3, the DNA is TGCGCCAGCAGCCAAGGTCACTTTTCCTATGGCTACACCTTC. Translating gives CASSQGHFSYGYTF.

The chain has TRBV4-3 and TRBJ1-2; TRBD1 might be the D (5 bases). The V gene's germline CDR1 is LGHNA and CDR2 YSLEER. The CDR3 contains 16 residues. V dropped 0 bases and J dropped 8 bases, with 19 bases sitting between them. In DNA, the CDR3 is TGCGCCAGCAGCCAAGATCGGGACTTCCAGACCTGGGGCTACACCTTC. The encoded protein is CASSQDRDFQTWGYTF.

The gene calls are TRBV5-1 and TRBJ2-1, with D perhaps TRBD2 (6 bases). Germline CDR1 SGHRS, CDR2 YFSETQ. V lost 5 bases, J lost 10 bases, and 13 bases lay in between. The CDR3 is made up of 12 amino acids. This CDR3 reads CASSYAGREQFF. CDR3 nucleotide sequence: TGCGCCAGCAGTTACGCGGGGCGCGAGCAGTTCTTC.

The chain has TRBV25-1 and TRBJ1-2; 7 bases align to TRBD1. The trim removed 5 bases at V and 3 bases at J, leaving 6 bases unmatched. Germline V CDR1 and CDR2: MGHDK, SYGVNS. CDR3 size: 14 residues. Here the CDR3 DNA reads TGTGCCAGCAGTCCGCCAGGGACAGACTATGGCTACACCTTC. Translation: CASSPPGTDYGYTF.

The chain couples TRBV6-1 to TRBJ2-3; 10 bases fit TRBD2. The CDR3 covers 17 residues. CDR1 is MNHNS and CDR2 is SASEGT in the germline V gene. V lost 3 bases, J lost 2 bases, and 8 bases stayed unmatched. CDR3 in DNA: TGTGCCAGCAGTGATCGTAGCGGGGGGACTTACACAGATACGCAGTATTTT. Translated: CASSDRSGGTYTDTQYF.

CDR3 region: CASNRARNTGELFF. Here the CDR3 DNA reads TGCGCCAGCAACAGAGCCAGGAACACCGGGGAGCTGTTTTTT. The chain recombines TRBV10-2 with TRBJ2-2, with D hard to call. Germline CDR1 is WSHSY and CDR2 is SAAADI. The CDR3 has 14 residues. The ends were cut back, 7 bases at V and 1 base at J, with 10 bases in the middle.

The chain employs TRBV5-6 and TRBJ1-1; the D gene is possibly TRBD1 (5 bases). The V gene's germline CDR1 is SGHDT and CDR2 YYEEEE. V dropped 1 base and J dropped 10 bases, with 17 bases sitting between them. This CDR3 has 14 amino acids. The CDR3 reads CASSLLSAGVAAFF. The DNA for the CDR3 is TGTGCCAGCAGCTTGCTTAGCGCGGGGGTAGCAGCTTTCTTT.

The rearrangement joins TRBV2 to TRBJ2-7, with 7 bases aligning to TRBD1. V shed 3 bases and J 5 bases; nucleotides not matched to a gene: 7. The CDR3 runs to 14 residues. The germline gives CDR1 SNHLY, CDR2 FYNNEI. The CDR3 DNA sequence: TGTGCCAGCAGTGAGGGCAGGGGGTACGACGAGCAGTACTTC. This gives the protein CASSEGRGYDEQYF.

The gene calls are TRBV3-1 (or the pseudogene TRBV3-2) and TRBJ2-7; TRBD1 might be the D (5 bases). CDR1 and CDR2 from the germline V gene are LGHDT and YNNKEL (reference sequence). Trimming shortened V by 1 base and J by 3 bases, and 16 bases separated the two germline ends. The CDR3 length is 16 residues. In DNA, the CDR3 is TGTGCCAGCAGCCAAGCTCCCCCAGGGCTTATCTACGAGCAGTACTTC. Translating it yields CASSQAPPGLIYEQYF.

The CDR3 sequence: CASSSLRQGLKYYGYTF. CDR3 sequence (DNA): TGTGCCAGCAGCTCCCTCCGACAGGGTCTTAAGTACTATGGCTACACCTTC. V usage is TRBV11-2 and J usage is TRBJ1-2; TRBD1 matches 7 bases. The germline gives CDR1 SGHAT, CDR2 FQNNGV. Trimming at V came to 4 bases and at J to 3 bases, leaving 14 bases not matched to a gene. The CDR3 spans 17 residues.

The sample holds a few counts of this clone. This sequence joins TRBV28 and TRBJ2-7, with D possibly matching TRBD2 (6 bases). Trimming pared 3 bases from V and 3 bases from J, leaving 12 bases between. This CDR3 has 14 amino acids. Looked up from germline, CDR1 is MDHEN and CDR2 is SYDVKM. CDR3: CASSFPLASYEQYF. The CDR3 DNA is TGTGCCAGCAGTTTTCCTCTAGCGAGCTACGAGCAGTACTTC.